These 2 T cell receptor beta chains came from one sample sequenced in a study of T cell responses to AZD1222 COVID-19 vaccine. This table comes from immunoSEQ multiplex PCR, and its TCRdb copy is limited to in-frame clones, with some not included. The sample carries 150,000 to 200,000 clones, 85% to 95% recorded once. Sequenced material: peripheral blood, taken 28 days after the second dose of the MenACWY control vaccine. The receptors originated from an adult who received the MenACWY meningococcal vaccine as a control.

The chain employs TRBV19 and TRBJ1-1, with 7 bases aligning to TRBD1. The CDR3 has 12 amino acids. V dropped 3 bases and J dropped 11; count of bases not matched to a gene: 6. Germline loops: CDR1 LNHDA, CDR2 SQIVND (reference sequence). The DNA for the CDR3 is TGTGCCAGTAGTATGCTTGCAGGGGGGGCTTTCTTT. This translates into CASSMLAGGAFF.

The chain recombines TRBV20-1 with TRBJ1-5; D not certain. Trimming removed 3 bases from V and 0 bases from J, with 6 bases in between. Per the germline V gene, CDR1 is DFQATT and CDR2 is SNEGSKA (reference sequence). The CDR3 has 13 residues. The CDR3 sequence: CSASPDSNQPQHF. CDR3 in DNA: TGCAGTGCTAGTCCCGATAGCAATCAGCCCCAGCATTTT.